This record looks at one T cell receptor beta chain sequence and its context. Its matching antigen is unknown. Germline-derived CDR1 and CDR2 are SGDLS and YYNGEE. Trimming cost V 2 bases and J 0 bases; bases outside gene matches: 5. This CDR3 is built from 16 residues. In the PCR, 60 Vbeta and 13 Jbeta primers were used. Profiled with immunoSEQ multiplex PCR; TCRdb holds only in-frame clones, not every one. The profile shows roughly 120,000 clones, around three quarters of them singletons. The data are from a study of cytomegalovirus exposure and HLA in healthy donors. General study findings and limits: Only CMV serostatus was available as immune exposure information.

Unrecorded immune exposure was likely among donors, who were nominally healthy when sampled. Specimen: PBMCs. This rearrangement joins TRBV9 to TRBJ2-3, with 8 bases that match TRBD2. This sequence was found in a woman aged 40-49 years in good health and CMV-seropositive. DNA for the CDR3: TGTGCCAGCAGCGTCCTTAGCGGGACTAGCACAGATACGCAGTATTTT. This translates into CASSVLSGTSTDTQYF.